Shown below are 9 T cell receptor beta chains from a single sample sequenced in a study of vaccination and CD4 T cells after COVID-19. These receptors lack a known antigen. The treatment here: roughly ten-day PBMC culture with coronavirus spike peptide pools or control peptides (ViraFEST assay). Cultured CD4+ T cell DNA was sequenced using the Oncomine TCR Beta short-read assay. MiXCR, applied by TCRdb to the PCR reads, yields one record per CDR3 protein. Of approximately 18,000 distinct CDR3 sequences listed, around 60% are singletons. The sequencing input was CD4+ T cells from blood, cultured in vitro. The receptors originated from a human donor who had recovered from COVID-19.

This clonotype has only a few counts. This rearrangement joins TRBV29-1 to TRBJ2-3; maybe TRBD2 (5 bases). Germline V gene lookup returns CDR1 SQVTM and CDR2 ANQGSEA. The CDR3 is made up of 13 amino acids. Trimming shortened V by 2 bases and J by 1 base, and 7 bases separated the two germline ends. The CDR3 is CSVEWRGTDTQYF. The CDR3 DNA reads TGCAGCGTTGAATGGCGGGGCACAGATACGCAGTATTTT.

J is TRBJ2-6 and V is TRBV12-3 or TRBV12-4, with D unclear. Trimming pared 2 bases from V and 0 bases from J, leaving 8 bases between. This CDR3 contains 16 residues. DNA of the CDR3: TGTGCCAGCAGTTTACAAACTACCTCTGGGGCCAACGTCCTGACTTTC. This translates into CASSLQTTSGANVLTF.

This clonotype was counted a single time. This rearrangement joins TRBV28 to TRBJ1-1, with 8 bases matching TRBD1. The CDR3 is made up of 14 amino acids. Germline V lookup: CDR1 MDHEN, CDR2 SYDVKM. V shed 5 bases, J shed 7 bases, and the junction held 9 bases outside the gene matches. Here the CDR3 reads CASSPRDRLFEAFF. The CDR3, as DNA: TGTGCCAGCAGTCCCCGGGACAGGTTGTTTGAAGCTTTCTTT. Full variable domain (outside the CDR3, taken from reference TRBV28 and TRBJ1-1): DVKVTQSSRYLVKRTGEKVFLECVQDMDHENMFWYRQDPGLGLRLIYFSYDVKMKEKGDIPEGYSVSREKKERFSLILESASTNQTSMYLCASSPRDRLFEAFFGQGTRLTVV.

A few counts support this clonotype. V and J are TRBV7-2 and TRBJ2-7; possible D gene TRBD2, 5 bases. The germline V and J ends were trimmed by 3 bases and 2 bases, with 11 bases remaining between them. CDR3 length: 14 amino acids. Looked up from germline, CDR1 is SGHTA and CDR2 is FQGNSA. The CDR3 region is CASSFGVGTYEQYF. The CDR3 DNA sequence: TGTGCCAGCAGCTTCGGGGTAGGGACCTACGAGCAGTACTTC.

The chain couples TRBV6-2 or TRBV6-3 to TRBJ2-7; D is undetermined. CDR3 size: 12 residues. CDR1 and CDR2 (germline): MNHEY, SVGEGT. The V gene lost 3 bases and the J gene lost 12 bases, with 15 bases spanning the gap. CDR3 in DNA: TGTGCCAGCAGTTATGCCTCTGAGAAGGGGTACTTC. Its translation is CASSYASEKGYF.

J is TRBJ1-1 and V is TRBV7-3, with D perhaps TRBD1 (5 bases). The CDR3 spans 13 residues. The V gene lost 0 bases and the J gene lost 8 bases, with 10 bases spanning the gap. Germline CDR1 and CDR2: SGHTA and FQGTGA. The CDR3 spells CASSLTGGREAFF. The CDR3 DNA reads TGTGCCAGCAGCTTAACGGGGGGGAGAGAAGCTTTCTTT.

The chain joins TRBV7-9 to TRBJ1-6; D is undetermined. With 5 bases removed from V and 7 bases from J, the gap between germline ends came to 12 bases. This CDR3 region has 14 residues. The germline V gene encodes CDR1 SEHNR and CDR2 FQNEAQ (reference sequence). The CDR3 loop is CASSLDSPNSPLHF. The CDR3 nucleotides are TGTGCCAGCAGCCTGGACTCCCCAAATTCACCCCTCCACTTT.

CDR3: CASSRRVIYF. The DNA for the CDR3 is TGTGCCAGTAGTCGACGCGTGATATATTTT. The V and J genes are TRBV19 and TRBJ1-3; D is unresolved. This CDR3 region has 10 residues. V dropped 5 bases and J dropped 13 bases, with 9 bases sitting between them. Germline V gives CDR1 LNHDA, CDR2 SQIVND (reference sequence).

J is TRBJ1-6 and V is TRBV19, with D maybe TRBD1 (6 bases). With 5 bases removed from V and 8 bases from J, the gap between germline ends came to 22 bases. Germline V gives CDR1 LNHDA, CDR2 SQIVND (reference sequence). The CDR3 extends over 17 amino acids. CDR3 DNA sequence: TGTGCCAGTAGTCCCCATCCCCCGGGGGCTTTAGATTCACCCCTCCACTTT. It yields the protein CASSPHPPGALDSPLHF.